Listed here is a single T cell receptor beta chain. As yet, its antigen is unknown. The V and J ends lost 1 base and 6 bases, in that order; junction bases with no gene match: 12. Germline V gene sequence: CDR1 SGHRS, CDR2 YFSETQ. CDR3 length: 17 amino acids. The data were taken from a study of T-cell memory formation after mild COVID-19. Study findings and constraints: Contracting CD4+ clones were located mainly in CM and EM, and CD8+ clones in EMRA. In second-wave clones peaking day 37, SARS-CoV-2 specificity remained unconfirmed. There was a balanced CD4/CD8 profile in clones contracting day 15 to 85, and later expanders leaned CD4+.

Via MiXCR, TCRdb re-called the 5' RACE reads, giving one row per CDR3 protein. The sample contains some 600,000 distinct CDR3 sequences, 17% of which appear only once. V is TRBV5-1 and J is TRBJ2-1; TRBD1 matches 8 bases. Sequencing was done on a sample of PBMCs or a T cell subset sorted from them (not recorded which). This TCR was recovered from an adult woman who had mild COVID-19 (a few samples of this study predate the infection). Cell type and time point are not known. The CDR3 DNA is TGCGCCAGCAGCTTGTTCGGACAGGGTTCCATCGGCAATGAGCAGTTCTTC. The encoded protein is CASSLFGQGSIGNEQFF.